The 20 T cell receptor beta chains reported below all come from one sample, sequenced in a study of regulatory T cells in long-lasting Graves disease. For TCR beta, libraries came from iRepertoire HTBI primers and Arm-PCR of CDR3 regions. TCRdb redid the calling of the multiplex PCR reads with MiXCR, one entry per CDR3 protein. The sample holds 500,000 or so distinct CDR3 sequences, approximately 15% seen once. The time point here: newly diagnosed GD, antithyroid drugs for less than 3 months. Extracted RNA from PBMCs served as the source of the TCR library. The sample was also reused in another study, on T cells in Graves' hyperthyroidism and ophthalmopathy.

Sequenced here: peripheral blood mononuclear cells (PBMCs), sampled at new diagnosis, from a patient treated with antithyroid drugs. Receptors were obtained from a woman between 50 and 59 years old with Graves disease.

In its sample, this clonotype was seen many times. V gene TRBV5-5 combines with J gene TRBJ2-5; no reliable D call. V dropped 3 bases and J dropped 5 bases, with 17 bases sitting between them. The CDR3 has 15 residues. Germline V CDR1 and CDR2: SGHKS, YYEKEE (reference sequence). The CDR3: CASSSPAAVMETQYF. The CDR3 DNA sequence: TGTGCCAGCAGCTCCCCGGCGGCGGTCATGGAGACCCAGTACTTC.

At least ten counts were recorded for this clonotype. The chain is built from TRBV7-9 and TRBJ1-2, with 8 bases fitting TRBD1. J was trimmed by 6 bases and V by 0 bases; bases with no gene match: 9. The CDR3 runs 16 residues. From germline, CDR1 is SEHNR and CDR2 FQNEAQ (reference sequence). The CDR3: CASSLAGPGQGDGYTF. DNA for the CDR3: TGTGCCAGCAGCTTAGCGGGGCCTGGACAGGGTGATGGCTACACCTTC. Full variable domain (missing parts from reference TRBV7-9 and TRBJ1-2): DTGVSQNPRHKITKRGQNVTFRCDPISEHNRLYWYRQTLGQGPEFLTYFQNEAQLEKSRLLSDRFSAERPKGSFSTLEIQRTEQGDSAMYLCASSLAGPGQGDGYTFGSGTRLTVV.

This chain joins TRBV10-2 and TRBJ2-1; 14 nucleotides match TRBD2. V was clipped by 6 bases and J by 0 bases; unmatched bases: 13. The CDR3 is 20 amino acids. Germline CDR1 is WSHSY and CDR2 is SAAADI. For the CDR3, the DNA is TGCGCCAGCAGAGGTCCCGGGACTAGCGGGAGCCAGAGCTCCTACAATGAGCAGTTCTTC. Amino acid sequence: CASRGPGTSGSQSSYNEQFF.

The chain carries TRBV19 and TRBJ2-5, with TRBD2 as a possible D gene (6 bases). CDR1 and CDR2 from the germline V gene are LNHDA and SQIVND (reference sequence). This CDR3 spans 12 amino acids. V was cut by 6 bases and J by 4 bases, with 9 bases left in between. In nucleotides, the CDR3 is TGTGCCAGTAGCGGGAGTCTAGAGACCCAGTACTTC. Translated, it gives CASSGSLETQYF. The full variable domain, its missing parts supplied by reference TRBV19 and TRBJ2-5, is DGGITQSPKYLFRKEGQNVTLSCEQNLNHDAMYWYRQDPGQGLRLIYYSQIVNDFQKGDIAEGYSVSREKKESFPLTVTSAQKNPTAFYLCASSGSLETQYFGPGTRLLVL.

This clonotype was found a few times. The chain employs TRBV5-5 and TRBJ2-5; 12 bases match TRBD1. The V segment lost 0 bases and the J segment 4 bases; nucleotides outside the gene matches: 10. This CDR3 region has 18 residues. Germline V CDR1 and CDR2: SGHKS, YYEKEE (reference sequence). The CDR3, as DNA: TGTGCCAGCAGCTTGGTAGGGACAGGGGGCTTAAAAGGAGAGACCCAGTACTTC. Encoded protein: CASSLVGTGGLKGETQYF.

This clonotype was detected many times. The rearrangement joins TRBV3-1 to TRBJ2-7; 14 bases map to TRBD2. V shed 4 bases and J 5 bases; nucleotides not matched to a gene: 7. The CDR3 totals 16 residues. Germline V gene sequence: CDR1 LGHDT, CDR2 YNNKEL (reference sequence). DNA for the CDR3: TGTGCCAGCAGCCCCGGACTAGCGGGAGGTGGGGACGAGCAGTACTTC. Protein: CASSPGLAGGGDEQYF.

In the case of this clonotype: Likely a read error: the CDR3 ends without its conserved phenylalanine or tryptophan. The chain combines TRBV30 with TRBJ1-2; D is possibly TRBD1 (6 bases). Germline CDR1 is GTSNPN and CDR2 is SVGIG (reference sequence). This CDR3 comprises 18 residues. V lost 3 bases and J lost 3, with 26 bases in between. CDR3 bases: TGTGCCTGGAGCGTGTGGACAGACCAACTATTTTTTGACTATGGCTACACCGTC. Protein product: CAWSVWTDQLFFDYGYTV.

The CDR3 nucleotides read TGTGCCAGCAGTTTATTAGCGAGCGGATCACAAGAGACCCAGTACTTC. This encodes CASSLLASGSQETQYF. The chain recombines TRBV27 with TRBJ2-5; a weak D match, TRBD2 (5 bases). CDR3 length equals 16 residues. The V and J ends lost 1 base and 2 bases respectively, with 14 bases between them. Germline V gives CDR1 MNHEY, CDR2 SMNVEV (reference sequence).

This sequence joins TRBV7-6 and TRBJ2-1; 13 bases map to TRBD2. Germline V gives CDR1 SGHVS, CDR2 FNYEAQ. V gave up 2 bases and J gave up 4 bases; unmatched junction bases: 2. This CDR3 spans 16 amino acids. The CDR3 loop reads CASSLKLAGGYNEQFF. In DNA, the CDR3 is TGTGCCAGCAGCTTAAAACTAGCGGGAGGGTACAATGAGCAGTTCTTC.

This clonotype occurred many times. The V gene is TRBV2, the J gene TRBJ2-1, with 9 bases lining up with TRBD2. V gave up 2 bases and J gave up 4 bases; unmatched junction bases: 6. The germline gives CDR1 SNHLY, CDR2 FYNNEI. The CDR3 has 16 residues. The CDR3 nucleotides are TGTGCCAGCAGTGAACTAGCGGGACTTCCTTACAATGAGCAGTTCTTC. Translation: CASSELAGLPYNEQFF.

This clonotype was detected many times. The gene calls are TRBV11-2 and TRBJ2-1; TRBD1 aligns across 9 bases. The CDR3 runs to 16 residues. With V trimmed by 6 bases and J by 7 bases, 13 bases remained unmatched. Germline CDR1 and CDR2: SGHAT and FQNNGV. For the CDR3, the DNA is TGTGCCAGCAGTTTGACAGGGGGAACAACGCGAAATGAGCAGTTCTTC. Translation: CASSLTGGTTRNEQFF.

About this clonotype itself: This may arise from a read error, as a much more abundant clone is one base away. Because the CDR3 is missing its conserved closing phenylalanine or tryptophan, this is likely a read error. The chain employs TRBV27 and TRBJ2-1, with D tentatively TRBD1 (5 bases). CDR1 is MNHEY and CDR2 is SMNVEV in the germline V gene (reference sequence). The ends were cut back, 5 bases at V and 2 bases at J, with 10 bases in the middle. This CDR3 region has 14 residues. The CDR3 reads CASSPQGTYNEQFS. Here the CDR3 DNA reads TGTGCCAGCAGTCCCCAGGGAACCTACAATGAGCAGTTCTCC.

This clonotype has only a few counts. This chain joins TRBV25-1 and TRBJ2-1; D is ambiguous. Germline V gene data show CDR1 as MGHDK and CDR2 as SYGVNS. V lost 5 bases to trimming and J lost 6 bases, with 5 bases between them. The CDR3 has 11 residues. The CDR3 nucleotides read TGTGCCAGCAGTCGTACCAATGAGCAGTTCTTC. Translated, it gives CASSRTNEQFF.

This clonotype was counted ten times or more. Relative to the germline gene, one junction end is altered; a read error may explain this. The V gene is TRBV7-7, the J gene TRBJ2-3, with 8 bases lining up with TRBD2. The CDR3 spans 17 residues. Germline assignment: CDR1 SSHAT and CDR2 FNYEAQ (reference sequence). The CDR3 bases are TGTGCTAGCAGCCCGGCAATAGCGGGGCACGGGGGAGATACGCAGTATTTT. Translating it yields CASSPAIAGHGGDTQYF. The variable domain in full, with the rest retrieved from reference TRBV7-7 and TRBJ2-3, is GAGVSQSPRYKVTKRGQDVTLRCDPISSHATLYWYQQALGQGPEFLTYFNYEAQPDKSGLPSDRFSAERPEGSISTLTIQRTEQRDSAMYRCASSPAIAGHGGDTQYFGPGTRLTVL.

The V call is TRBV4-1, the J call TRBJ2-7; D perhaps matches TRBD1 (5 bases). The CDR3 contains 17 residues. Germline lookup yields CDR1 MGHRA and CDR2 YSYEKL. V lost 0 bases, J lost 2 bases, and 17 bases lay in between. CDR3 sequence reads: CASSQEDPQGGAYEQYV. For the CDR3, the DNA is TGCGCCAGCAGCCAAGAAGACCCTCAGGGTGGGGCCTACGAGCAGTACGTC.

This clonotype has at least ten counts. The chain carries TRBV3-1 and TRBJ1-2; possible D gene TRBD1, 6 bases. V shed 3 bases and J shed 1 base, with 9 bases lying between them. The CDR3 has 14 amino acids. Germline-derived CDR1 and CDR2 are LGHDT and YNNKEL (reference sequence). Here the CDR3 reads CASSHRTDNYGYTF. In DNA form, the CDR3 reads TGTGCCAGCAGCCATCGGACAGATAACTATGGCTACACCTTC.

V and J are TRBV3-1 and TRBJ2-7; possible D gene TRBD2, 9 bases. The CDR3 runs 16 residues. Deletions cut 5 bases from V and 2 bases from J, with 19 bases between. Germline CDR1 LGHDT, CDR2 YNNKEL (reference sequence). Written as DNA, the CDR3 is TGTGCCAGCAGCGACAGGGGTAGCGGGAGCCCCTACGAGCAGTACTTC. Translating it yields CASSDRGSGSPYEQYF.

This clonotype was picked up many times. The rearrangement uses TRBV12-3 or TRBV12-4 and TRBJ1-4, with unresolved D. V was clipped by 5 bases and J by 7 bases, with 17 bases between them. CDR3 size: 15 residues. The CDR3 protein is CASSDMRDRVEKLFF. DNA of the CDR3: TGTGCCAGCAGTGACATGAGGGATCGGGTTGAAAAACTGTTTTTT.

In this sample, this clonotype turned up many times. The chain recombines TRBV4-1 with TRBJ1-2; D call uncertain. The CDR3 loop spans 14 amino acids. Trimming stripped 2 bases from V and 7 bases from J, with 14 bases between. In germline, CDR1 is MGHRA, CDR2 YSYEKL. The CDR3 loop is CASSQPGGLSGYTF. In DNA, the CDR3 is TGCGCCAGCAGCCAACCAGGTGGTTTATCTGGCTACACCTTC.

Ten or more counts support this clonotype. CDR3 region: CASSQAYRGRNYEQYF. The CDR3 DNA follows: TGCGCCAGCAGCCAGGCTTACAGGGGGCGCAACTACGAGCAGTACTTC. The chain has TRBV5-1 and TRBJ2-7, with TRBD1 matching over 9 bases. Germline lookup yields CDR1 SGHRS and CDR2 YFSETQ. CDR3 length: 16 residues. The ends lost 4 bases at V and 3 bases at J; junction bases unmatched: 11. Full variable domain (rest looked up from reference TRBV5-1 and TRBJ2-7): KAGVTQTPRYLIKTRGQQVTLSCSPISGHRSVSWYQQTPGQGLQFLFEYFSETQRNKGNFPGRFSGRQFSNSRSEMNVSTLELGDSALYLCASSQAYRGRNYEQYFGPGTRLTVT.